The sequence of this T cell receptor beta chain was determined in a study of blood T cell repertoires in COVID-19. Study-wide context: The United States, Italy and Spain were the sources of the acute and convalescent COVID-19 samples.

Source study methods: Cell counts per sample came from amplifying reference gene primers. Profiling relied on immunoSEQ multiplex PCR, and the TCRdb table lists in-frame clones only, not all of them. V and J calls and clone size follow that table, whereas D and trimming were derived from the DNA. The sample contains about 99,000 clones, more than 80% of which appear only once. Seattle's enrolled individuals joined amid active infection and were then monitored longitudinally. The clonotype was recovered from a man older than 75 with COVID-19, enrolled during active disease. Sequences were obtained from peripheral blood.

CDR3: CASSAHRGTQYF. In DNA, the CDR3 is TGTGCCAGCAGTGCCCATCGGGGGACCCAGTACTTC. The chain combines TRBV9 with TRBJ2-5, with D perhaps TRBD2 (5 bases). This CDR3 has 12 amino acids. Germline CDR1 SGDLS, CDR2 YYNGEE. V lost 5 bases and J 7 bases, leaving 12 bases between the germline ends.